This is a list of T cell receptor beta chains from one sample in a study of blood T cell repertoires in COVID-19. Here immunoSEQ multiplex PCR was the method, and the copy in TCRdb shows in-frame clones only, minus some. The table records 150,000 to 200,000 clones, approximately 84% of them present only once. The sequenced sample was PBMCs or T cells enriched from blood (not recorded which). All receptors derive from a man in his forties or fifties who had recovered from COVID-19. CDR3s include the opening cysteine and the closing phenylalanine or tryptophan. A D gene is named only where the DNA matches it firmly. Clone size, where shown, is once, few, many, or a class for clones that have expanded.

>few|14|TRBD1|TRBV10-3|TRBJ1-2
TGTGCCATCAGTGAAGGGACAGGGGCCTATGGCTACACCTTC
CAISEGTGAYGYTF
>.|17|.|TRBV3-1/TRBV3-2|TRBJ2-2
TGTGCCAGCAGCCAAGAAGGGCAGGGGATATGGGCCGGGGAGCTGTTTTTT
CASSQEGQGIWAGELFF
>.|13|TRBD1|TRBV5-1|TRBJ1-2
TGCGCCAGCAGTTCACAGGGGATTGCTGGCTACACCTTC
CASSSQGIAGYTF
>.|16|.|TRBV7-8|TRBJ2-1
TGTGCCAGCAGCTTCCGAGAGGTTGGTTCCTACAATGAGCAGTTCTTC
CASSFREVGSYNEQFF
>few|15|TRBD2|TRBV5-4|TRBJ2-3
TGTGCCAGCAGCTTGTCTAGCGGCTCCACAGATACGCAGTATTTT
CASSLSSGSTDTQYF
>.|16|TRBD1|TRBV15|TRBJ1-5
TGTGCCACCAGCAGAGCCCGGGACAGTAGCAATCAGCCCCAGCATTTT
CATSRARDSSNQPQHF
>.|17|TRBD2|TRBV2|TRBJ2-5
TGTGCCAGCAGCGCCGGGAGGCTAGCGGGGATCCAAGAGACCCAGTACTTC
CASSAGRLAGIQETQYF
>once|14|.|TRBV5-6|TRBJ1-5
TGTGCCAGCAGCTTTAGCTCAAGGAATCAGCCCCAGCATTTT
CASSFSSRNQPQHF
>few|14|.|TRBV10-2|TRBJ1-1
TGCGCCAGCAGTGAAGTTTCAGGGGTAACTGAAGCTTTCTTT
CASSEVSGVTEAFF
>.|15|TRBD1|TRBV5-5|TRBJ1-2
TGTGCCAGCAGCTTGGAACAGGGGGCTAGCTATGGCTACACCTTC
CASSLEQGASYGYTF
>.|16|.|TRBV11-2|TRBJ2-3
TGTGCCAGCAGCTTAGGGGGATCGGTCCGGGGAGATACGCAGTATTTT
CASSLGGSVRGDTQYF
>once|15|TRBD1|TRBV11-3|TRBJ2-1
TGTGCCAGCACCATTGACAGGGGGCTATACAATGAGCAGTTCTTC
CASTIDRGLYNEQFF
>few|13|TRBD1|TRBV18|TRBJ1-5
TGTGCCAGCTCACCGGGACAGAATCAGCCCCAGCATTTT
CASSPGQNQPQHF
>.|17|.|TRBV7-9|TRBJ1-4
TGTGCCAGCAGCTTCCTTCTCAGGGGAAGGGGTAATGAAAAACTGTTTTTT
CASSFLLRGRGNEKLFF
>.|15|.|TRBV19|TRBJ1-3
TGTGCCAGTAGTAGATCGGACAGACCTGGAAACACCATATATTTT
CASSRSDRPGNTIYF
>.|14|TRBD1|TRBV19|TRBJ1-2
TGTGCCAGTAGTATGAGGTCAGGGGGCTATGGCTACACCTTC
CASSMRSGGYGYTF
>.|16|.|TRBV5-6|TRBJ2-5
TGTGCCAGCAGCTTGAAAGGAGCCGGTTTGTTGGAGACCCAGTACTTC
CASSLKGAGLLETQYF
>.|16|TRBD1|TRBV11-2|TRBJ1-2
TGTGCCAGCAGCCCGGGACAGGGGGCCCGTAGCTATGGCTACACCTTC
CASSPGQGARSYGYTF
>.|15|.|TRBV27|TRBJ2-7
TGTGCCAGCAGTTCCCTCGACAGTATTTCCTACGAGCAGTACTTC
CASSSLDSISYEQYF
>.|15|.|TRBV4-2|TRBJ1-1
TGTGCCAGCAGCCAAGATCTAGAGGCGTGGACTGAAGCTTTCTTT
CASSQDLEAWTEAFF
>.|15|.|TRBV30|TRBJ2-1
TGTGCCTGGAGCCTGCGGGCAAGCTCCTACAATGAGCAGTTCTTC
CAWSLRASSYNEQFF
>few|14|.|TRBV7-2|TRBJ1-1
TGTGCCAGCAGCGCCCACGGTCCGGGCACTGAAGCTTTCTTT
CASSAHGPGTEAFF
>.|16|.|TRBV5-7|TRBJ2-2
TGTGCCAGCAGCTTGGAGGCAGGGGAGTACACCGGGGAGCTGTTTTTT
CASSLEAGEYTGELFF